The 13 T cell receptor beta chains listed next were all sequenced from one sample in a study of T cell changes during pregnancy in multiple sclerosis. Method: immunoSEQ multiplex PCR; TCRdb's copy keeps in-frame clones and lacks some. This table has some 70,000 clones, around 90% appearing once. This sample comprised peripheral blood, obtained in the second trimester of pregnancy. These receptors all come from a female donor with multiple sclerosis, enrolled in a pregnancy study.

The chain is built from TRBV9 and TRBJ2-5; TRBD2 matches at 8 bases. V dropped 4 bases and J dropped 5; count of bases not matched to a gene: 10. The CDR3 covers 15 residues. Germline CDR1 and CDR2: SGDLS and YYNGEE. DNA of the CDR3: TGTGCCAGCAGCTCAGGGACTAGGCAGTCGGAGACCCAGTACTTC. This encodes CASSSGTRQSETQYF.

This rearrangement joins TRBV25-1 to TRBJ2-5; 7 bases are a match to TRBD1. This CDR3 has 15 amino acids. The germline V gene has CDR1 MGHDK and CDR2 SYGVNS. V was clipped by 5 bases and J by 7 bases; unmatched bases: 13. CDR3 region: CASSPGQQRYGTQYF. CDR3 sequence (DNA): TGTGCCAGCAGTCCGGGACAGCAGCGTTATGGGACCCAGTACTTC.

The gene calls are TRBV6-5 and TRBJ1-5, with TRBD1 matching over 11 bases. The CDR3 length is 13 residues. With V trimmed by 10 bases and J by 4 bases, 3 bases remained unmatched. CDR1 MNHEY and CDR2 SVGAGI come from the germline V gene. The CDR3 bases are TGTGCCACCCGGGACAGGGGGAATCAGCCCCAGCATTTT. It translates to CATRDRGNQPQHF.

The chain employs TRBV18 and TRBJ1-4; perhaps TRBD1 as D (5 bases). Trimming took 6 bases from V and 7 from J, leaving 12 bases between them. The CDR3 contains 13 residues. The germline gives CDR1 KGHSH, CDR2 LQKENI. CDR3 loop: CASSRVVTEKLFF. The CDR3 nucleotides are TGTGCCAGCTCCAGGGTAGTGACTGAAAAACTGTTTTTT.

The chain couples TRBV7-2 to TRBJ1-4, with 9 bases identical to TRBD1. The CDR3 contains 17 residues. Germline V CDR1 and CDR2: SGHTA, FQGNSA. Unmatched junction bases numbered 13, after V lost 6 bases and J lost 5 bases. In DNA, the CDR3 is TGTGCCAGCAGTCCACAACCCCCCGGACAGGGGAATGAAAAACTGTTTTTT. Its protein product is CASSPQPPGQGNEKLFF.

This clone was seen once. The gene calls are TRBV6-5 and TRBJ1-6, with 7 nucleotides matching TRBD1. The CDR3 is made up of 15 amino acids. CDR1 is MNHEY, CDR2 SVGAGI, per germline. V shed 5 bases, J shed 8 bases, and the junction held 9 bases outside the gene matches. DNA for the CDR3: TGTGCCAGCAGTGCGACCGGGACAGAGGATTCACCCCTCCACTTT. Amino acids: CASSATGTEDSPLHF.

The genes are TRBV6-5 and TRBJ2-5; 9 nucleotides align to TRBD1. The CDR3 is made up of 15 amino acids. The V and J ends lost 6 bases and 3 bases, in that order; junction bases with no gene match: 8. The germline gives CDR1 MNHEY, CDR2 SVGAGI. In nucleotides, the CDR3 is TGTGCCAGCAGCCCTTGGGGACAGGGAAAAGAGACCCAGTACTTC. Encoded protein: CASSPWGQGKETQYF.

The sample holds a few counts of this clone. The J gene is TRBJ1-1, the V gene TRBV29-1, with 9 nucleotides matching TRBD1. The CDR3 loop spans 13 amino acids. Germline loops: CDR1 SQVTM, CDR2 ANQGSEA. Losses at the gene ends were 6 bases for V and 0 bases for J; bases not matched to a gene: 2. CDR3 amino acids: CSVRDRVNTEAFF. The CDR3 DNA reads TGCAGCGTGCGGGACAGGGTGAACACTGAAGCTTTCTTT.

The chain recombines TRBV6-5 with TRBJ1-4; D ambiguous. V was trimmed by 6 bases and J by 7 bases, leaving 15 bases between them. The germline V gene has CDR1 MNHEY and CDR2 SVGAGI. This CDR3 contains 14 residues. For the CDR3, the DNA is TGTGCCAGCAGGAGCCGGGAGTGGAGTGAAAAACTGTTTTTT. Protein sequence: CASRSREWSEKLFF.

The chain has TRBV30 and TRBJ1-5; D is ambiguous. V gave up 2 bases and J gave up 2 bases, with 10 bases separating them. This CDR3 has 14 amino acids. Germline CDR1 GTSNPN, CDR2 SVGIG (reference sequence). The CDR3 sequence: CAWSPRRGNQPQHF. The CDR3 nucleotides are TGTGCCTGGAGTCCTCGGAGGGGCAATCAGCCCCAGCATTTT. Complete variable domain (other parts from reference TRBV30 and TRBJ1-5): SQTIHQWPATLVQPVGSPLSLECTVEGTSNPNLYWYRQAAGRGLQLLFYSVGIGQISSEVPQNLSASRPQDRQFILSSKKLLLSDSGFYLCAWSPRRGNQPQHFGDGTRLSIL.

A few counts support this clone. The junction shows a germline mismatch at one end, possibly a read error. The chain has TRBV7-3 and TRBJ2-3; TRBD2 agrees at 11 bases. Per the germline V gene, CDR1 is SGHTA and CDR2 is FQGTGA. This CDR3 is 17 amino acids long. The CDR3 protein is CASSLTLTSGNTDTQYF. DNA of the CDR3: TGTGCCAGCAGCCTAACCCTGACTAGCGGGAACACAGATACGCAGTATTTT.

V usage is TRBV4-3 and J usage is TRBJ2-7; TRBD1 matches at 7 bases. The CDR3 has 13 residues. Germline CDR1 LGHNA, CDR2 YSLEER. The ends lost 5 bases at V and 5 bases at J; junction bases unmatched: 6. The CDR3, as DNA: TGCGCCAGCAGCTGGAACAGGGGACACGAGCAGTACTTC. This gives the protein CASSWNRGHEQYF.

The rearrangement links TRBV5-4 to TRBJ1-2, with 7 bases aligning to TRBD1. The V gene's germline CDR1 is SGHNT and CDR2 YYREEE (reference sequence). This CDR3 is built from 15 residues. J lost 4 bases, V lost 1 base, and 7 bases had no gene match. CDR3 sequence (DNA): TGTGCCAGCAGCTTGAGAAGGGACAGCCTCTATGGCTACACCTTC. Translated: CASSLRRDSLYGYTF.